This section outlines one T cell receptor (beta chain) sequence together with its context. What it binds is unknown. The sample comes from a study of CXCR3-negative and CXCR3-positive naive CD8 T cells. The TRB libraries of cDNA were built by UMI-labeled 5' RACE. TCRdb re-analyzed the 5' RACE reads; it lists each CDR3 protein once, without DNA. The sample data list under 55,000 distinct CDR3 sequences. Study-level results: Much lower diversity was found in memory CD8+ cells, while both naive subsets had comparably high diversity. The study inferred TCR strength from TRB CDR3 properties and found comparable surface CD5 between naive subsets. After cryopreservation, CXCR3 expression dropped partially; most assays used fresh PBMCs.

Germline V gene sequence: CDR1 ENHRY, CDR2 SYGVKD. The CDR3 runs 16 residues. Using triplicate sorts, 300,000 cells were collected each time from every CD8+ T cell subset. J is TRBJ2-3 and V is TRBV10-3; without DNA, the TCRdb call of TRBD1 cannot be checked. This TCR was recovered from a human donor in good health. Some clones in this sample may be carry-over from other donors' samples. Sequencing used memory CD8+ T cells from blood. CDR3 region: CAISESPGTLTDTQYF.